The 17 T cell receptor beta chains presented below share a single source sample, sequenced in a study of CD8 T cells in Susac syndrome. A quantity of roughly 0.5 to 1 ug RNA underwent reverse transcription using random hexamers. TCRdb analysed the immunoSEQ multiplex PCR reads with MiXCR anew, one entry per CDR3 protein. This table has about 240,000 distinct CDR3 sequences, roughly 95% appearing once. The sample taken for sequencing was CD4+ T cells from PBMCs. These receptors originate from a human donor with Susac syndrome.

The chain couples TRBV7-9 to TRBJ1-2, with a possible D match to TRBD1 (5 bases). This CDR3 has 16 amino acids. The germline CDR1 and CDR2 sequences are SEHNR and FQNEAQ (reference sequence). Trimming cost V 7 bases and J 3 bases, with 21 bases left between them. The CDR3 sequence is CASTSSRAGPHYGYTF. The CDR3 coding sequence is TGTGCCAGCACCTCTTCTAGGGCGGGACCTCACTATGGCTACACCTTC.

V usage is TRBV19 and J usage is TRBJ1-2; the D is unclear. Germline loops: CDR1 LNHDA, CDR2 SQIVND (reference sequence). The CDR3 is made up of 13 amino acids. Deletions cut 3 bases from V and 8 bases from J, with 13 bases between. The CDR3 DNA reads TGTGCCAGTAGTATGAAACTTTTGTCCGGCTACACCTTC. Its translation is CASSMKLLSGYTF.

J is TRBJ1-1 and V is TRBV30; possibly TRBD1 for D (6 bases). CDR3 size: 14 residues. V was pared by 4 bases and J by 8 bases, with 20 bases between. CDR1 is GTSNPN and CDR2 is SVGIG in the germline V gene (reference sequence). CDR3 DNA sequence: TGTGCCTGGACGATACAGGGCTCCCCTCCCGAAGCTTTCTTT. Translating it yields CAWTIQGSPPEAFF.

The chain combines TRBV30 with TRBJ2-7; 8 positions agree with TRBD2. Trimming cost V 1 base and J 5 bases; bases outside gene matches: 7. The CDR3 length is 14 residues. The germline V gene encodes CDR1 GTSNPN and CDR2 SVGIG (reference sequence). CDR3 region: CAWSAGTSWNEQYF. For the CDR3, the DNA is TGTGCCTGGAGTGCCGGGACTAGTTGGAACGAGCAGTACTTC.

This rearrangement joins TRBV20-1 to TRBJ1-2; 7 positions match TRBD1. The junction had 4 bases not matched to a gene; V was cut back by 0 bases and J by 6 bases. This CDR3 has 13 amino acids. Germline lookup yields CDR1 DFQATT and CDR2 SNEGSKA (reference sequence). In nucleotides, the CDR3 is TGCAGTGCTAGAGATTGGACAGGAGATGGCTACACCTTC. This codes for CSARDWTGDGYTF.

CDR3 DNA sequence: TGTGCCAGCAGCGTAGGGGGGGGACTAACCTACGAGCAGTACTTC. Its protein product is CASSVGGGLTYEQYF. The J gene is TRBJ2-7, the V gene TRBV9; TRBD2 aligns across 7 bases. V lost 0 bases, J lost 2 bases, and 5 bases stayed unmatched. The CDR3 totals 15 residues. Germline assignment: CDR1 SGDLS and CDR2 YYNGEE.

The chain employs TRBV5-6 and TRBJ1-3; D is uncertain. CDR1 is SGHDT and CDR2 is YYEEEE in the germline V gene. V was clipped by 0 bases and J by 7 bases, with 5 bases between them. The CDR3 totals 12 residues. This CDR3 is CASSLGVNTIYF. As DNA, the CDR3 is TGTGCCAGCAGCTTGGGGGTGAACACCATATATTTT.

The chain is built from TRBV29-1 and TRBJ1-1; 7 positions match TRBD1. V dropped 5 bases and J dropped 1; count of bases not matched to a gene: 10. This CDR3 region has 15 residues. CDR1 and CDR2 (germline): SQVTM, ANQGSEA. The CDR3 DNA follows: TGCAGCGTTTATTCTCCGGGACAGTGGAACACTGAAGCTTTCTTT. Its protein product is CSVYSPGQWNTEAFF.

About this clonotype itself: Its ends do not fully match the called genes, so a read error is possible. The V gene is TRBV3-1, the J gene TRBJ2-3; 7 bases agree with TRBD2. CDR1 and CDR2 (germline): LGHDT, YNNKEL (reference sequence). The CDR3 is 17 residues long. Here the CDR3 reads CASSQDGRERFTDTRYF. Here the CDR3 DNA reads TGTGCCAGCAGCCAAGATGGGCGGGAGAGGTTCACAGATACGCGGTATTTT.

V and J are TRBV20-1 and TRBJ1-5; possibly TRBD1 for D (5 bases). The CDR3 loop spans 16 amino acids. V lost 2 bases, J lost 5 bases, and 19 bases lay in between. CDR1 is DFQATT and CDR2 is SNEGSKA in the germline V gene (reference sequence). CDR3 region: CSARPLGQANYQPQHF. The CDR3 DNA reads TGCAGTGCTAGACCCCTCGGACAAGCTAACTATCAGCCCCAGCATTTT.

Remarks on this clonotype: No DNA is shown, since the ends of the CDR3 on it are uncertain; the CDR3 is the one TCRdb lists. The chain couples TRBV23-1 to TRBJ1-5; the table calls TRBD1, which could not be checked here. TRBV23-1 is an ORF, and what it does is uncertain. The CDR3 length equals 15 residues, ends included. CDR3 in amino acids: CASSQDRGGNSPSIF.

V gene TRBV29-1 combines with J gene TRBJ2-7; perhaps D is TRBD1 or TRBD2 (5 bases each). Trimming cost V 4 bases and J 3 bases, with 16 bases left between them. Germline CDR1 SQVTM, CDR2 ANQGSEA. The CDR3 sequence is 14 residues long. CDR3 coding DNA: TGCAGCGTTGTCTCGGGGCTTTTTGACTACGAGCAGTACTTC. Its protein is CSVVSGLFDYEQYF.

V is TRBV29-1 and J is TRBJ2-7, with a possible D match to TRBD1 (5 bases). V was shortened by 7 bases and J by 6 bases, with 22 bases between the two germline ends. Per germline, CDR1 SQVTM and CDR2 ANQGSEA. This CDR3 comprises 14 residues. The CDR3 DNA reads as TGCAGCGCTGACTCGACCGGCTTGGGGCGCGAGCAGTACTTC. This encodes CSADSTGLGREQYF.

The gene calls are TRBV30 and TRBJ2-7, with no clear D. Germline V CDR1 and CDR2: GTSNPN, SVGIG (reference sequence). The CDR3 sequence is 11 residues long. Deletions cut 3 bases from V and 4 bases from J, with 7 bases between. The CDR3 DNA follows: TGTGCCTGGAGGGAACGGTACGAGCAGTACTTC. Amino acids: CAWRERYEQYF.

The chain couples TRBV5-1 to TRBJ1-2; 7 bases agree with TRBD1. Germline assignment: CDR1 SGHRS and CDR2 YFSETQ. V lost 0 bases to trimming and J lost 10 bases; unmatched junction nucleotides: 6. This CDR3 has 13 amino acids. CDR3 residues: CASSLGDSIDYTF. The CDR3 DNA is TGCGCCAGCAGCTTGGGGGACAGCATTGACTACACCTTC.

V is TRBV30 and J is TRBJ2-3, with a possible D match to TRBD1 (6 bases). The CDR3 covers 14 residues. Germline CDR1 reads GTSNPN; CDR2 reads SVGIG (reference sequence). V lost 2 bases and J lost 4, with 13 bases in between. The CDR3, as DNA: TGTGCCTGGAGTCGGACAGTTTTTTCAGATACGCAGTATTTT. This codes for CAWSRTVFSDTQYF.

V and J are TRBV3-1 and TRBJ2-7, with D possibly matching TRBD2 (5 bases). V lost 7 bases and J lost 1, with 14 bases in between. The CDR3 is 14 residues long. Germline CDR1 LGHDT, CDR2 YNNKEL (reference sequence). CDR3 DNA sequence: TGTGCCAGCACCCCACCGGGCGGGTCCTACGAGCAGTACTTC. This codes for CASTPPGGSYEQYF.